The T cell receptor beta chain under discussion was sequenced for a study of Graves' ophthalmopathy and Graves' hyperthyroidism. Study findings and constraints: Thyroid clonotypes that were expanded above 0.001 frequency mostly also appeared in blood.

Among the exclusions were patients with other autoimmune diseases, uncontrolled infections, pregnancy or lactation. Patients were diagnosed from clinical symptoms, serum thyroxine, TRAb, thyroid ultrasound and orbital computed tomography. As to this clonotype: Its antigen is currently unknown.

This CDR3 comprises 12 residues. The J segment lost 5 bases and the V segment lost 7 bases, leaving 8 bases of the junction unmatched. CDR1 is DFQATT, CDR2 SNEGSKA, per germline (reference sequence). From RNA, the CDR3 regions of TCR beta chains were amplified and sequenced. Following a first-round RT-PCR that used HTBI primers, a second-round multiplex PCR was carried out. One entry per CDR3 protein results from TCRdb running MiXCR on the multiplex PCR reads. The sample yields 500,000 to 600,000 distinct CDR3 sequences, 35% to 45% seen once. This receptor was obtained from an adult man with Graves' hyperthyroidism. V gene TRBV20-1 combines with J gene TRBJ2-7, with TRBD1 matching 7 bases. Input material: peripheral blood or thyroid tissue (not recorded which). In DNA form, the CDR3 reads TGCAGTGGCGGTGGACAGGACGACGAGCAGTACTTC. Its translation is CSGGGQDDEQYF.